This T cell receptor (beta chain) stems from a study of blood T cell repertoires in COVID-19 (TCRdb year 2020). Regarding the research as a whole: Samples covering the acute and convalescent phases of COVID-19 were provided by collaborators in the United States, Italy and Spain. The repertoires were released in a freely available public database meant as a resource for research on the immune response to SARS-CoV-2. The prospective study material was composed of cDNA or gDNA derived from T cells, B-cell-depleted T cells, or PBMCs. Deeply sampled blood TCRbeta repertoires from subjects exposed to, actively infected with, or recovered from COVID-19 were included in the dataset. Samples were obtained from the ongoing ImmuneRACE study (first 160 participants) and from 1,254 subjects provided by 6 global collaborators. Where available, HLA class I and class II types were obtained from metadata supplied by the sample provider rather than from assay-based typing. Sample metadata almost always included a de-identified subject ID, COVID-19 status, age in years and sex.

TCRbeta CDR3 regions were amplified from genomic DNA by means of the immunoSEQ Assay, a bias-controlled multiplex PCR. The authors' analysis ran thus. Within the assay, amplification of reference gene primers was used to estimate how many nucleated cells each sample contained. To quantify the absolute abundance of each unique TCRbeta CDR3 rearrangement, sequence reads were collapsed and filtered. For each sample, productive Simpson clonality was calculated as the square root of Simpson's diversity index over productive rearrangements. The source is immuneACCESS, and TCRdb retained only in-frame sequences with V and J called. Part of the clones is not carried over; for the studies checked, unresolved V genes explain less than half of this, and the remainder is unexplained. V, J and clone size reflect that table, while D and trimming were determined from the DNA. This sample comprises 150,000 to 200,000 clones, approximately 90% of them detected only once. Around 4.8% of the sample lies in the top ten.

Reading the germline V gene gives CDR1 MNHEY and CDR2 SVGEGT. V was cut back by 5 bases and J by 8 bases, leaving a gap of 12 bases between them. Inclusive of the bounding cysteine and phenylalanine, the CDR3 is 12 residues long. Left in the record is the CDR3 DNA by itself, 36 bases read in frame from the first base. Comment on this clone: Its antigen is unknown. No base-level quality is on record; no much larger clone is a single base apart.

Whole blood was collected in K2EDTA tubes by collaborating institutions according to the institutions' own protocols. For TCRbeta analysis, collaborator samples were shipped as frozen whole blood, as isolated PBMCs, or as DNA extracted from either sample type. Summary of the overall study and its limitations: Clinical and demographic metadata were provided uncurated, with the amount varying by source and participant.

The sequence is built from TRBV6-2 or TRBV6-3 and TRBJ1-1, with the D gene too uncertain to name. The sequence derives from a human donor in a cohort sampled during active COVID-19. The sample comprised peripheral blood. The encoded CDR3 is CASSHGGGEAFF. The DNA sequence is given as TGTGCCAGCAGTCACGGTGGAGGAGAAGCTTTCTTT.